This TCR beta chain was sequenced for a study of blood T cells in healthy people across ages. Using a J-beta primer mix together with a sample-barcoded 5' primer, a second PCR was run for about 6 to 11 cycles. TCRdb reprocessed the 5' RACE reads via MiXCR and lists one record per CDR3 protein. The sample consists of more than 500,000 distinct CDR3 sequences, 25% to 30% of them appearing once. This CDR3 has 15 residues. V lost 1 base and J 4 bases, leaving 11 bases between the germline ends. Germline V gene lookup returns CDR1 SGHVS and CDR2 FQNEAQ. This clonotype was picked up a small number of times.

Sequencing was performed on blood. The receptor comes from a woman aged 70 to 79 in good health. V and J are TRBV7-8 and TRBJ2-1; unclear D gene. CDR3 DNA sequence: TGTGCCAGCAGCTTAGGTGGGAATATTTACAATGAGCAGTTCTTC. Its protein is CASSLGGNIYNEQFF. The whole variable domain, filled in from reference TRBV7-8 and TRBJ2-1, reads GAGVSQSPRYKVAKRGQDVALRCDPISGHVSLFWYQQALGQGPEFLTYFQNEAQLDKSGLPSDRFFAERPEGSVSTLKIQRTQQEDSAVYLCASSLGGNIYNEQFFGPGTRLTVL.